This entry concerns a single T cell receptor beta chain. Its antigen is unidentified. This record comes from a study of blood T cells in healthy people across ages. Regarding the study as a whole: PBMCs left unsorted prevented a conclusive naive versus antigen-experienced comparison. Observed TCR beta diversity showed a strong correlation with the percentage of naive T cells as measured by flow cytometry.

Together with a sample-barcoded 5' primer, a J-beta primer mix was included in a second PCR lasting about 7 to 11 cycles. Sequencing of every sample gave 3 million or more CDR3-containing paired-end reads. Each CDR3 protein gets one entry after TCRdb re-called the 5' RACE reads with MiXCR. Here the sample spans 650,000 or so distinct CDR3 sequences, more than 45% being singletons. This CDR3 contains 17 residues. Germline V CDR1 and CDR2: SGHDT, YYEEEE. Investigators took around 11 milliliters of peripheral blood from every donor. This receptor was identified in a woman aged 80 or over in good health. Sequenced: blood. The chain links TRBV5-6 to TRBJ2-4; 7 bases map to TRBD2. The last part of the DNA fits TRBJ2-7 better; the J call may be wrong. CDR3 in amino acids: CASSLGLPGLLSYEQYF. CDR3 coding DNA: TGTGCCAGCAGCTTGGGACTACCGGGACTACTCTCCTACGAGCAGTACTTC.